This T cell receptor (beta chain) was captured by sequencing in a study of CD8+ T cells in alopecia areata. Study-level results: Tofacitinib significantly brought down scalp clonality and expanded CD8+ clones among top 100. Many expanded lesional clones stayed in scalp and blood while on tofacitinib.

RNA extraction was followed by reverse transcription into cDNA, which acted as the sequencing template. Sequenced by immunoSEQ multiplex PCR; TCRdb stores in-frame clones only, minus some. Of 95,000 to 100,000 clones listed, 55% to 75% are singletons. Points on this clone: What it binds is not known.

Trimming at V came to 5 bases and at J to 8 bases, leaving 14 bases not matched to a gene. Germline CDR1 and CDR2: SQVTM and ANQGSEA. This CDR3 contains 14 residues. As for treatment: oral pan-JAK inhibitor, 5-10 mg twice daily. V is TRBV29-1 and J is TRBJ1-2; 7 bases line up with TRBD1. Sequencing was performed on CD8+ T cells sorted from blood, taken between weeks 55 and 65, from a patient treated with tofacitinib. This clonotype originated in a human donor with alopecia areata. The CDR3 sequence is CSVPTGTETGGYTF. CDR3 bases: TGCAGCGTTCCCACCGGGACAGAGACCGGGGGCTACACCTTC.